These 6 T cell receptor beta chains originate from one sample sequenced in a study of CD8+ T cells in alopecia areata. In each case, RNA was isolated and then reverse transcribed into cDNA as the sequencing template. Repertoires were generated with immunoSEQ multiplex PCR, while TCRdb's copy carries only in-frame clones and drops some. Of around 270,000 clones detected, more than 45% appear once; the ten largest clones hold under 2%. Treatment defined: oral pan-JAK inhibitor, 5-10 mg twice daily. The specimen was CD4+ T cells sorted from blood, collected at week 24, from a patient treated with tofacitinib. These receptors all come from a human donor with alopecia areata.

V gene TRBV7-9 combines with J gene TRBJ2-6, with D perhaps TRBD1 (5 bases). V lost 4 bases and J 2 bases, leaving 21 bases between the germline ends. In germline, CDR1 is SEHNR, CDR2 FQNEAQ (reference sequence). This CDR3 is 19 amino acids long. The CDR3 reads CASSSATRWAGPGANVLTF. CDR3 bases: TGTGCCAGCAGCTCCGCTACCCGATGGGCAGGGCCTGGGGCCAACGTCCTGACTTTC.

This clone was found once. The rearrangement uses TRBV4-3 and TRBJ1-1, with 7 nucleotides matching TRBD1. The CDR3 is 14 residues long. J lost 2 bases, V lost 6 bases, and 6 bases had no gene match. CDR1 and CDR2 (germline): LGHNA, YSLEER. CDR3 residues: CASSLDRANTEAFF. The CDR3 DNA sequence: TGCGCCAGCAGTCTTGACAGGGCTAACACTGAAGCTTTCTTT.

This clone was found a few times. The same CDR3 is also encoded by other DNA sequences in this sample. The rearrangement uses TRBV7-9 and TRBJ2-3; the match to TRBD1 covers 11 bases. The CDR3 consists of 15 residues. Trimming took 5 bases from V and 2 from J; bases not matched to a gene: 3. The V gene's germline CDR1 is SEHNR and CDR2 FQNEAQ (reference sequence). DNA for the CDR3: TGTGCCAGCAGCCCAGGACAGGGGGCCACAGATACGCAGTATTTT. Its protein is CASSPGQGATDTQYF.

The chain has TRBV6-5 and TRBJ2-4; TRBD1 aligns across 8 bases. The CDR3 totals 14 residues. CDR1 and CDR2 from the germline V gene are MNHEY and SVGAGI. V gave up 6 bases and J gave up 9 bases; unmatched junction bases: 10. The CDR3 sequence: CASSRSGGDGIQYF. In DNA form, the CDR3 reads TGTGCCAGCAGCCGGTCAGGGGGCGACGGCATTCAGTACTTC.

The DNA for the CDR3 is TGTGCCAGCCCCGGGACAGTCTCCTACGAGCAGTACTTC. It encodes CASPGTVSYEQYF. This rearrangement joins TRBV25-1 to TRBJ2-7; 7 nucleotides match TRBD1. V lost 8 bases to trimming and J lost 0 bases; unmatched junction nucleotides: 4. This CDR3 is built from 13 residues. Germline CDR1 and CDR2: MGHDK and SYGVNS.

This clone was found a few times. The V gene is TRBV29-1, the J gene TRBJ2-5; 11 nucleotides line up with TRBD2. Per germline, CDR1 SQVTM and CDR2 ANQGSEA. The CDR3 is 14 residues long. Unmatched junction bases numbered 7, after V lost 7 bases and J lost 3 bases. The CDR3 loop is CSAGTSGLKETQYF. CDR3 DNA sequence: TGCAGCGCCGGGACTAGCGGTCTGAAAGAGACCCAGTACTTC.